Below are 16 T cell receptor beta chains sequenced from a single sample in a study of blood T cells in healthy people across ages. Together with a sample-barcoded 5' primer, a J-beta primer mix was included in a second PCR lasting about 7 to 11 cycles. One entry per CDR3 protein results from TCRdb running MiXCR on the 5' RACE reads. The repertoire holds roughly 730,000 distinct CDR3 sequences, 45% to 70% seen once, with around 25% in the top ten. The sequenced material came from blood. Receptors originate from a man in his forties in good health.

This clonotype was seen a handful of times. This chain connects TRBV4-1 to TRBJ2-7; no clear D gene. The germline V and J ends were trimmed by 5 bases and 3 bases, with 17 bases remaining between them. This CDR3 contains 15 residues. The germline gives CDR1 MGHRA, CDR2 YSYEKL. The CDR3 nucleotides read TGCGCCAGCAGCGATGGTAGTAGTCGGTACTACGAGCAGTACTTC. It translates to CASSDGSSRYYEQYF.

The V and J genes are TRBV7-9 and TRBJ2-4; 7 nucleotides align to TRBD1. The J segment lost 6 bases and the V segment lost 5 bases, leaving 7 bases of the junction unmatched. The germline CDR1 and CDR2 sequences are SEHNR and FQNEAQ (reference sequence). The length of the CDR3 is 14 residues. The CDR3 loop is CASSQPGGTNIQYF. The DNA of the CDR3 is TGTGCCAGCAGCCAGCCAGGGGGTACAAACATTCAGTACTTC.

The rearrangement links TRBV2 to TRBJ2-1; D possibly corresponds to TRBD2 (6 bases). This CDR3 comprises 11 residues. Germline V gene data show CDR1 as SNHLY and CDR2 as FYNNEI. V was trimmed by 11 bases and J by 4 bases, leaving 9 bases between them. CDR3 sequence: CARGRYNEQFF. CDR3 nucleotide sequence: TGTGCCCGGGGGAGGTACAATGAGCAGTTCTTC.

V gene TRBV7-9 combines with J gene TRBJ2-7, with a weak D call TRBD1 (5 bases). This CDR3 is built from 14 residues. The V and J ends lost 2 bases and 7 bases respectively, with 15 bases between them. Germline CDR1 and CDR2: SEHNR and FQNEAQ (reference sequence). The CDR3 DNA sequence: TGTGCCAGCAGCTTAAGCAGGGCCCCGTCAGAGCAGTACTTC. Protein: CASSLSRAPSEQYF.

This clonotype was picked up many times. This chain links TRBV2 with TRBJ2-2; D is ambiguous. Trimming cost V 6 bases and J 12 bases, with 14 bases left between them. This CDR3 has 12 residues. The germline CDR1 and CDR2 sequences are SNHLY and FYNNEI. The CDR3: CASSAIYSKLFF. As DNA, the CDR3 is TGTGCCAGCAGCGCCATCTACAGCAAGCTGTTTTTT.

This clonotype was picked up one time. The DNA for the CDR3 is TGTGCCAGCAGCCAAGTGGGTAGCGGGAGTGCCGAGCAGTACTTC. It yields the protein CASSQVGSGSAEQYF. The gene calls are TRBV3-1 and TRBJ2-4; the match to TRBD2 covers 9 bases. The end of the DNA fits TRBJ2-7 better, so the J call may be wrong. The CDR3 extends over 15 amino acids. Germline CDR1 reads LGHDT; CDR2 reads YNNKEL (reference sequence).

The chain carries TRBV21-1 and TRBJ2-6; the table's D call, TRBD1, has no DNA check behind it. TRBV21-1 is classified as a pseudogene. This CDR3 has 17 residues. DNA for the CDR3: TGTGCCAGCAGCACCCTCCGAGGGGGGTCTGGGGCCAACGTCCTGACTTTC. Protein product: CASSTLRGGSGANVLTF.

The DNA of the CDR3 is TGTGCCAGCAGCGCCCGGGCAGGGCTGGGCGGGGAGCTGTTTTTT. Translating gives CASSARAGLGGELFF. The J gene is TRBJ2-2, the V gene TRBV7-2, with a tentative D call TRBD1 (5 bases). The V end was cut by 5 bases, the J end by 7 bases, with 17 bases between. The length of the CDR3 is 15 residues. Germline V gene sequence: CDR1 SGHTA, CDR2 FQGNSA.

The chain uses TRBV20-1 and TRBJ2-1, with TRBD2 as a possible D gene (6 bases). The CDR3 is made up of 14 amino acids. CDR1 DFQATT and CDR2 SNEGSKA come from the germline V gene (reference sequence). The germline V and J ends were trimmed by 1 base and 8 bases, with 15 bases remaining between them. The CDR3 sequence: CSARGWGEYDEQFF. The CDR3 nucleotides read TGCAGTGCTAGAGGATGGGGGGAGTACGATGAGCAGTTCTTC.

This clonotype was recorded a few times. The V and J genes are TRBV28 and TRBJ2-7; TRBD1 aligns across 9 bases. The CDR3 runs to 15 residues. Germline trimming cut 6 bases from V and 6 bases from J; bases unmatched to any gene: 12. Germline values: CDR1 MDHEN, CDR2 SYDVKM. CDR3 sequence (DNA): TGTGCCAGCAGGGGGGGGGACAGGGTTATAGGCGAGCAGTACTTC. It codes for CASRGGDRVIGEQYF.

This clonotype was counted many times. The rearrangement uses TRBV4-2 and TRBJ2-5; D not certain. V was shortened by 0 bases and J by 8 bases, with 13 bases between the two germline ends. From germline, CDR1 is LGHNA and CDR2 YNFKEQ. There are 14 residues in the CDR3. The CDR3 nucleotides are TGTGCCAGCAGCCAAGATTTGGGTAGAGAAACCCAGTACTTC. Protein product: CASSQDLGRETQYF.

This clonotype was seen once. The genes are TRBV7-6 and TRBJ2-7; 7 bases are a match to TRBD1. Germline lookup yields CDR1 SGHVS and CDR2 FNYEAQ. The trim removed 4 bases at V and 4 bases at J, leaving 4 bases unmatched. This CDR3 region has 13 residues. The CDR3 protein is CASSSQGWYEQYF. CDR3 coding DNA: TGTGCCAGCAGCTCACAGGGGTGGTACGAGCAGTACTTC.

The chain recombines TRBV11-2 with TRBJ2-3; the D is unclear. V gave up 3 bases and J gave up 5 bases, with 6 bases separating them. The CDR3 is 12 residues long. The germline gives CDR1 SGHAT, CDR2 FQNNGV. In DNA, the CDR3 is TGTGCCAGCAGCTTGGAGCGAGATACGCAGTATTTT. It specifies CASSLERDTQYF. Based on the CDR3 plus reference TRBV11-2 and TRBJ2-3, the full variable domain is EAGVAQSPRYKIIEKRQSVAFWCNPISGHATLYWYQQILGQGPKLLIQFQNNGVVDDSQLPKDRFSAERLKGVDSTLKIQPAKLEDSAVYLCASSLERDTQYFGPGTRLTVL.

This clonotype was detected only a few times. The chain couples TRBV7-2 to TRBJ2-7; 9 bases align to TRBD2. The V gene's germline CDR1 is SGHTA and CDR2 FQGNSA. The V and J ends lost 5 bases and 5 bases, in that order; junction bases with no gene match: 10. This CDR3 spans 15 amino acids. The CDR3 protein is CASSQTAGGYHEQYF. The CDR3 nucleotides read TGTGCCAGCAGCCAAACAGCGGGAGGTTATCACGAGCAGTACTTC. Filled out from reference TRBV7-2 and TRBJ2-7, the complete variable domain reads GAGVSQSPSNKVTEKGKDVELRCDPISGHTALYWYRQSLGQGLEFLIYFQGNSAPDKSGLPSDRFSAERTGGSVSTLTIQRTQQEDSAVYLCASSQTAGGYHEQYFGPGTRLTVT.

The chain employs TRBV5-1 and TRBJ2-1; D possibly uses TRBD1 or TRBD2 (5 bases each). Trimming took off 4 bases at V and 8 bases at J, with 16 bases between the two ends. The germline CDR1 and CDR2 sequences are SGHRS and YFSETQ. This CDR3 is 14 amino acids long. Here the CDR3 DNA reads TGCGCCAGCAGCGTCCCCTTGCAGGGAGATGAGCAGTTCTTC. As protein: CASSVPLQGDEQFF.

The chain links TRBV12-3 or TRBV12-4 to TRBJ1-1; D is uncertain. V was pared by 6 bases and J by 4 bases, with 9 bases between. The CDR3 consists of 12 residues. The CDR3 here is CASRRWSTEAFF. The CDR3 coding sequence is TGTGCCAGCAGGCGGTGGTCCACTGAAGCTTTCTTT.